These T cell receptor beta chains were read from a single sample in a study of beta chain features in type 1 diabetes. TCRdb keeps only in-frame clones here, not all; method: immunoSEQ multiplex PCR. The data show 300,000 to 350,000 clones, around 9% seen once. Input material: central memory CD4+ T cells from blood. These TCRs come from a man aged 25 to 40 with type 1 diabetes. Both conserved end residues are part of each CDR3. D genes are given only for firm matches. Clone size is given for some rows only: seen once, a few or many times, or a class if the clone is expanded.

clone_size j_call d_call v_call cdr3_nt cdr3_aa
few TRBJ2-3 . TRBV19 TGTGCCAGTAGTCTCCGGCGGGGCTCAGATACGCAGTATTTT CASSLRRGSDTQYF
few TRBJ1-6 TRBD1 TRBV5-6 TGTGCCAGCAGCTTGGAGAGGGGGCAGTCCCCCCTCCACTTT CASSLERGQSPLHF
few TRBJ2-5 . TRBV6-6 TGTGCCAGCAGAACATCGCAAGAGACCCAGTACTTC CASRTSQETQYF
few TRBJ2-5 . TRBV9 TGTGCCAGCAGCGTAGATCAGGTTCAAGAGACCCAGTACTTC CASSVDQVQETQYF
few TRBJ2-3 TRBD2 TRBV7-2 TGTGCCAGCAGCTCAGGGACTAGCGGGGGATTAATTAGAGATACGCAGTATTTT CASSSGTSGGLIRDTQYF
once TRBJ2-1 . TRBV6-5 TGTGCCAGCAGGTCGGGTGGTGAGCAGTTCTTC CASRSGGEQFF
. TRBJ1-2 . TRBV11-2 TGTGCCAGCAGCCCAAAGATCGGCGGAAACTATGGCTACACCTTC CASSPKIGGNYGYTF
few TRBJ1-2 . TRBV5-1 TGCGCCAGCAGCTTGAAAGGGGACGGCTACACCTTC CASSLKGDGYTF
. TRBJ1-2 . TRBV4-3 TGCGCCAGCAGCCAAGATCACGAGGGGCGCGGCTACACCTTC CASSQDHEGRGYTF
. TRBJ2-4 . TRBV4-3 TGCGCCAGCAGCTATTCAGTAGGGGACATGAACATTCAGTACTTC CASSYSVGDMNIQYF
. TRBJ2-3 . TRBV9 TGTGCCAGCAGCGAAGACGGAGGGGGGGCCACAGATACGCAGTATTTT CASSEDGGGATDTQYF
. TRBJ1-6 . TRBV5-1 TGCGCCAGCAGCTTGGACCATCCAGGCAGCTCCTATAATTCACCCCTCCACTTT CASSLDHPGSSYNSPLHF
few TRBJ2-5 TRBD2 TRBV19 TGTGCCAGTAGTATGGGGACTAGCGGGCAAGAGACCCAGTACTTC CASSMGTSGQETQYF
few TRBJ2-1 TRBD2 TRBV6-4 TGTGCCAGCAGTGACTCGGGGGAGGGCAGCATCTACAATGAGCAGTTCTTC CASSDSGEGSIYNEQFF
few TRBJ1-6 TRBD1 TRBV2 TGTGCCAGCAGTCCCGGGACAGCGAATAATTCACCCCTCCACTTT CASSPGTANNSPLHF
few TRBJ1-1 . TRBV11-2 TGTGCCAGCAGCTTAGAAGGGAGGGGTAACACTGAAGCTTTCTTT CASSLEGRGNTEAFF
. TRBJ2-1 . TRBV6-4 TGTGCCAGCAGTGCCCACCTCGGGCACAATGAGCAGTTCTTC CASSAHLGHNEQFF
many TRBJ1-2 . TRBV4-3 TGCGCCAGCAGCCATACCGGGGGTTCCTATGGCTACACCTTC CASSHTGGSYGYTF
few TRBJ2-3 TRBD1 TRBV5-1 TGCGCCAGCAGCTTGTTACAGGGGGCTCCCGATACGCAGTATTTT CASSLLQGAPDTQYF
. TRBJ2-2 TRBD1 TRBV4-3 TGCGCCAGCAGCCACGCAGGGGGCACCGGGGAGCTGTTTTTT CASSHAGGTGELFF
. TRBJ2-5 . TRBV2 TGTGCCAGCAGTTTGGGTAGGGAGACCCAGTACTTC CASSLGRETQYF
. TRBJ1-6 TRBD1 TRBV18 TGTGCCAGCTCACCAGGGACAGGGGATTCACCCCTCCACTTT CASSPGTGDSPLHF
. TRBJ1-1 TRBD1 TRBV4-3 TGCGCCAGCAGCAAGGGGGCCTTGGGCACTGAAGCTTTCTTT CASSKGALGTEAFF
few TRBJ2-7 TRBD1 TRBV28 TGTGCCAGCACCGACCGACAGGGATTTTCCCACGAGCAGTACTTC CASTDRQGFSHEQYF
. TRBJ2-5 TRBD2 TRBV2 TGTGCCAGCACGACTAGCCGGAGTCAAGAGACCCAGTACTTC CASTTSRSQETQYF
many TRBJ1-2 . TRBV6-5 TGTGCCAGCAGCCAACGGACGGATCGTCAAGGCTACACCTTC CASSQRTDRQGYTF
few TRBJ1-2 . TRBV27 TGTGCCAGCAGTTTGAAGGGAAAGGGCTACACCTTC CASSLKGKGYTF
few TRBJ1-1 . TRBV2 TGTGCCAGCAGTGAAGGTCAGGGGCTCACTGAAGCTTTCTTT CASSEGQGLTEAFF
few TRBJ2-5 . TRBV5-4 TGTGCCAGCAGCTATTGGCGGGAGACCCAGTACTTC CASSYWRETQYF
few TRBJ2-5 . TRBV2 TGTGCCAGCAGTGGGGATGAAGAGACCCAGTACTTC CASSGDEETQYF
. TRBJ1-4 . TRBV29-1 TGCAGCGTCCGGGCCTCTAATGAAAAACTGTTTTTT CSVRASNEKLFF
few TRBJ2-3 . TRBV7-2 TGTGCCAGCAGCACAAGCGGGAGCACAGATACGCAGTATTTT CASSTSGSTDTQYF
few TRBJ2-7 . TRBV7-2 TGTGCCAGCAGCTGGGACGGCACAGCCTACTACGAGCAGTACTTC CASSWDGTAYYEQYF
. TRBJ1-2 . TRBV6-6 TGTGCCAGCGAAGCGTGGCGTTCTGGCTACACCTTC CASEAWRSGYTF
. TRBJ2-2 TRBD2 TRBV27 TGTGCCAGCAGTTTTGGAGCGGGGACCGGGGAGCTGTTTTTT CASSFGAGTGELFF
. TRBJ1-2 . TRBV29-1 TGCAGCGTTGTCAGTAACTATGGCTACACCTTC CSVVSNYGYTF
few TRBJ2-1 . TRBV7-2 TGTGCCAGCATGCTAGTCAATGAGCAGTTCTTC CASMLVNEQFF